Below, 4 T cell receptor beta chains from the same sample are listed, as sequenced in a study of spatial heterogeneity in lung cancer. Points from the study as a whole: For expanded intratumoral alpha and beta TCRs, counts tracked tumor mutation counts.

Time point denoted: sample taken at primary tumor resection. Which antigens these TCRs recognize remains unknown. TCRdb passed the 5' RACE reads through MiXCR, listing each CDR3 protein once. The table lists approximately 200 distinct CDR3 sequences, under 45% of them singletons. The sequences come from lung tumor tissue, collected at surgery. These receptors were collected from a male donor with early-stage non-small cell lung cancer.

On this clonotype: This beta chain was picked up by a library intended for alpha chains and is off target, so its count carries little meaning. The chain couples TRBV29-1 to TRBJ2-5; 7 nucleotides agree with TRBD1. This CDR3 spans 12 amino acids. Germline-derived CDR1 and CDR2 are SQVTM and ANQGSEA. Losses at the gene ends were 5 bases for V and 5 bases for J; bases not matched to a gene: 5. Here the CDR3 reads CSVLTGMETQYF. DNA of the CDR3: TGCAGCGTTTTGACAGGGATGGAGACCCAGTACTTC. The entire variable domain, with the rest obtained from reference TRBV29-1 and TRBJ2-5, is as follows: SAVISQKPSRDICQRGTSLTIQCQVDSQVTMMFWYRQQPGQSLTLIATANQGSEATYESGFVIDKFPISRPNLTFSTLTVSNMSPEDSSIYLCSVLTGMETQYFGPGTRLLVL.

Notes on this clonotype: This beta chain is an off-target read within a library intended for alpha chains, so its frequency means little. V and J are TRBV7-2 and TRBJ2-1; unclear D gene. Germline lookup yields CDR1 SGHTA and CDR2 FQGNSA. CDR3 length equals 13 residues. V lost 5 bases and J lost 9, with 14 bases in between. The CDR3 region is CASSPGRAGEQFF. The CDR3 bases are TGTGCCAGCAGCCCTGGGCGAGCCGGTGAGCAGTTCTTC.

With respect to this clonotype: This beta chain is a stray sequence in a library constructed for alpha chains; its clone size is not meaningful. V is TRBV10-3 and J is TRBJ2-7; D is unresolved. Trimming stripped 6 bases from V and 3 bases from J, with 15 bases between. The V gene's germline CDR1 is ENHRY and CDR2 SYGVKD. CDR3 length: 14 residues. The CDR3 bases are TGTGCCATCAGCGCAGGCCTAGGGCGCTACGAGCAGTACTTC. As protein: CAISAGLGRYEQYF.

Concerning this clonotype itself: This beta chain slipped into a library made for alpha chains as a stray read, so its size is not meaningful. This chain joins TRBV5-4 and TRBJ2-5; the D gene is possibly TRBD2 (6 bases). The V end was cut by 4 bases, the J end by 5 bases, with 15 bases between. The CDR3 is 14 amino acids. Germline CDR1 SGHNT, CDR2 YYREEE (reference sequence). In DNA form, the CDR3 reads TGTGCCAGCAGCCCCTCCGGGAGTAAGGAGACCCAGTACTTC. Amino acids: CASSPSGSKETQYF.